This T cell receptor beta chain was identified during a study of OX40 agonist ivuxolimab in advanced cancers. Study as a whole: Patients receiving dose escalation had hepatocellular carcinoma, melanoma, renal cell or head and neck cancer.

Germline CDR1 SEHNR, CDR2 FQNEAQ (reference sequence). V was trimmed by 5 bases and J by 8 bases, leaving 12 bases between them. The CDR3 runs 12 residues. Autoimmune disease history or systemic immunosuppression barred patients. Sequencing used immunoSEQ multiplex PCR; TCRdb keeps in-frame clones, though not all of them. The data contain some 74,000 clones, less than 95% of them seen just once; the ten biggest clones take up less than 0.35%. The source material was CD4+ or CD8+ T cells sorted from blood, sampled in a trial of the OX40 agonist ivuxolimab. This receptor was obtained from an adult with an advanced solid tumor such as melanoma, head and neck, liver or kidney cancer. The chain recombines TRBV7-9 with TRBJ1-2; D is unresolved. The DNA for the CDR3 is TGTGCCAGCAGCGCTTTGGGAGGCGGCTACACCTTC. Encoded protein: CASSALGGGYTF.